The 32 T cell receptor beta chains in this list originate from one sample, sequenced in a study of CD8 T cells in ankylosing spondylitis. General observations from the study: What appeared characteristic of ankylosing spondylitis blood was a TCR beta motif of several highly homologous variants.

Their target antigens are unknown. TCRdb recomputed calls from the 5' RACE reads with MiXCR, one row per CDR3 protein. The table includes roughly 700,000 distinct CDR3 sequences, 15% to 20% detected once. The sample taken for sequencing was blood, either unsorted or a sorted T cell fraction (not recorded which). The source is a male donor with ankylosing spondylitis.

This clonotype was counted only a few times. This chain links TRBV12-3 or TRBV12-4 with TRBJ2-5; TRBD2 might be the D (5 bases). V lost 1 base to trimming and J lost 0 bases, with 9 bases between them. This CDR3 region has 15 residues. CDR3 DNA sequence: TGTGCCAGCAGTTTAGAGCGGCAGGACCAAGAGACCCAGTACTTC. It translates to CASSLERQDQETQYF.

V and J are TRBV7-2 and TRBJ2-7, with 7 bases lining up with TRBD1. The CDR3 extends over 15 amino acids. V shed 7 bases and J 2 bases; nucleotides not matched to a gene: 11. Looked up from germline, CDR1 is SGHTA and CDR2 is FQGNSA. CDR3 protein: CASTAGGQLTYEQYF. CDR3 in DNA: TGTGCCAGCACGGCAGGGGGACAGCTGACCTACGAGCAGTACTTC.

The CDR3 sequence is CASSPQSGNTEAFF. The CDR3 region has the DNA TGTGCCAGCTCACCACAGTCCGGGAACACTGAAGCTTTCTTT. The V call is TRBV18, the J call TRBJ1-1, with D unresolved. In germline, CDR1 is KGHSH, CDR2 LQKENI. The CDR3 runs to 14 residues. V shed 1 base and J shed 1 base, with 7 bases lying between them.

This clonotype occurred a few times. As DNA, the CDR3 is TGTGCCAGCAGCGCGGGGGGTCAGACCCAGTACTTC. Translating gives CASSAGGQTQYF. J is TRBJ2-5 and V is TRBV5-5, with 8 bases aligning to TRBD2. Germline loops: CDR1 SGHKS, CDR2 YYEKEE (reference sequence). The CDR3 has 12 amino acids. Trimming took 4 bases from V and 6 from J; bases not matched to a gene: 2.

In this sample, this clonotype turned up a few times. The gene calls are TRBV3-1 and TRBJ2-7; D is possibly TRBD1 (5 bases). This CDR3 has 15 amino acids. CDR1 is LGHDT, CDR2 YNNKEL, per germline (reference sequence). Between the trimmed V and J ends, which lost 0 bases and 2 bases, there was a span of 11 bases. The CDR3 nucleotides are TGTGCCAGCAGCCAAGATCCCAGGGCTCCCTACGAGCAGTACTTC. Residues: CASSQDPRAPYEQYF.

This chain connects TRBV20-1 to TRBJ1-2; 10 positions agree with TRBD1. With V trimmed by 6 bases and J by 5 bases, 15 bases remained unmatched. The CDR3 has 16 amino acids. Germline V gene lookup returns CDR1 DFQATT and CDR2 SNEGSKA (reference sequence). As DNA, the CDR3 is TGCAGTGCCCGAAAGACAGGGGGCGCTTTCCGATATGGCTACACCTTC. It codes for CSARKTGGAFRYGYTF.

This clonotype was counted between two and nine times. The gene calls are TRBV4-2 and TRBJ1-2; TRBD1 agrees at 8 bases. Germline values: CDR1 LGHNA, CDR2 YNFKEQ. The CDR3 has 17 amino acids. V lost 4 bases, J lost 7 bases, and 17 bases stayed unmatched. The CDR3 is CASSPSTGAKVSGGYTF. The CDR3 nucleotides read TGTGCCAGCAGCCCCTCGACAGGGGCGAAAGTTTCTGGTGGCTACACCTTC.

The chain has TRBV9 and TRBJ1-2, with a possible D match to TRBD1 (5 bases). Trimming removed 5 bases from V and 2 bases from J, with 16 bases in between. Germline lookup yields CDR1 SGDLS and CDR2 YYNGEE. The length of the CDR3 is 15 residues. This CDR3 reads CASSHGGKANYGYTF. The CDR3 DNA is TGTGCCAGCAGTCATGGGGGGAAGGCGAACTATGGCTACACCTTC.

This clonotype has a handful of counts. V is TRBV12-3 or TRBV12-4 and J is TRBJ1-5; no reliable D call. V was shortened by 7 bases and J by 4 bases, with 14 bases between the two germline ends. CDR3 length equals 14 residues. The CDR3 DNA follows: TGTGCCAGCACCCAATCTGCAGCTAATCAGCCCCAGCATTTT. This gives the protein CASTQSAANQPQHF.

This clonotype has only a few counts. This chain's CDR3 is CASTDRLYEQYF. CDR3 in DNA: TGTGCCAGCACCGACAGACTCTACGAGCAGTACTTC. The genes are TRBV12-3 or TRBV12-4 and TRBJ2-7; TRBD1 is a possible D gene (5 bases). V was trimmed by 7 bases and J by 3 bases, leaving 10 bases between them. CDR3 length: 12 residues.

This clonotype was seen a handful of times. V and J are TRBV11-2 and TRBJ2-7; the match to TRBD2 covers 11 bases. The CDR3 loop spans 16 amino acids. V lost 5 bases and J lost 2; bases outside the gene matches: 8. Germline CDR1 SGHAT, CDR2 FQNNGV. CDR3 region: CASSTGTSGRPYEQYF. The CDR3 bases are TGTGCCAGCAGCACCGGGACTAGCGGAAGACCCTACGAGCAGTACTTC. The full variable domain, rest sourced from reference TRBV11-2 and TRBJ2-7, is EAGVAQSPRYKIIEKRQSVAFWCNPISGHATLYWYQQILGQGPKLLIQFQNNGVVDDSQLPKDRFSAERLKGVDSTLKIQPAKLEDSAVYLCASSTGTSGRPYEQYFGPGTRLTVT.

The CDR3 reads CASSGGGGREQYF. CDR3 coding DNA: TGTGCCAGCAGCGGGGGCGGGGGGAGAGAGCAGTACTTC. V is TRBV4-2 and J is TRBJ2-7, with 8 nucleotides matching TRBD2. This CDR3 has 13 residues. Germline V gene data show CDR1 as LGHNA and CDR2 as YNFKEQ. Losses at the gene ends were 5 bases for V and 7 bases for J; bases not matched to a gene: 7.

J is TRBJ1-1 and V is TRBV6-1; the D is unclear. Germline-derived CDR1 and CDR2 are MNHNS and SASEGT. V was trimmed by 6 bases and J by 3 bases, leaving 17 bases between them. The CDR3 length is 15 residues. The CDR3 spells CASRPWFGADTEAFF. The DNA of the CDR3 is TGTGCCAGCAGGCCTTGGTTTGGTGCGGACACTGAAGCTTTCTTT.

The chain uses TRBV11-1 and TRBJ1-1; D remains unclear. The CDR3 is 16 amino acids. The V gene lost 1 base and the J gene lost 5 bases, with 17 bases spanning the gap. The germline gives CDR1 SGHAT, CDR2 FQDESV (reference sequence). This chain's CDR3 is CASSLGAGIALTEAFF. In nucleotides, the CDR3 is TGTGCCAGCAGCTTAGGAGCGGGGATAGCTTTGACTGAAGCTTTCTTT.

This clonotype showed up just a few times. This chain connects TRBV4-2 to TRBJ2-5; 11 positions agree with TRBD2. Germline values: CDR1 LGHNA, CDR2 YNFKEQ. With V trimmed by 1 base and J by 1 base, 5 bases remained unmatched. CDR3 length equals 17 residues. Here the CDR3 DNA reads TGTGCCAGCAGCCAAGTCGGACTAGCGGGTCCCCAAGAGACCCAGTACTTC. Translation: CASSQVGLAGPQETQYF.

The rearrangement links TRBV20-1 to TRBJ2-5, with unresolved D. Germline lookup yields CDR1 DFQATT and CDR2 SNEGSKA (reference sequence). The CDR3 has 12 amino acids. V was clipped by 7 bases and J by 1 base, with 10 bases between them. This chain's CDR3 is CSGVRIQETQYF. The CDR3 DNA follows: TGCAGTGGGGTACGGATCCAAGAGACCCAGTACTTC.

The chain uses TRBV15 and TRBJ1-2; D is unresolved. The germline V and J ends were trimmed by 0 bases and 6 bases, with 11 bases remaining between them. Per the germline V gene, CDR1 is LNHNV and CDR2 is YYDKDF (reference sequence). The CDR3 runs 14 residues. The CDR3 DNA is TGTGCCACCAGCAGAGACGGGAGGGCGGATGGCTACACCTTC. Translating gives CATSRDGRADGYTF.

The chain recombines TRBV20-1 with TRBJ2-2, with TRBD1 matching over 7 bases. V lost 3 bases, J lost 1 base, and 2 bases stayed unmatched. CDR3 length equals 14 residues. Germline CDR1 DFQATT, CDR2 SNEGSKA (reference sequence). The CDR3 coding sequence is TGCAGTGCTAGGGGACAGAGGAACACCGGGGAGCTGTTTTTT. Protein: CSARGQRNTGELFF.

This clonotype was observed a handful of times. This chain connects TRBV11-3 to TRBJ2-3, with D possibly matching TRBD1 (5 bases). CDR1 is SGHNT and CDR2 is YENEEA in the germline V gene. Trimming stripped 11 bases from V and 2 bases from J, with 17 bases between. The CDR3 is 14 residues long. CDR3 amino acids: CARPVGPDTDTQYF. CDR3 bases: TGTGCCCGGCCGGTGGGGCCCGACACAGATACGCAGTATTTT.

The chain joins TRBV4-1 to TRBJ1-2, with TRBD1 identical over 9 bases. The junction had 7 bases not matched to a gene; V was cut back by 6 bases and J by 5 bases. Germline V CDR1 and CDR2: MGHRA, YSYEKL. This CDR3 spans 14 amino acids. DNA of the CDR3: TGCGCCAGCAGAGAATCCGGGACAGGGTATGGCTACACCTTC. It is translated as CASRESGTGYGYTF.

This clonotype was observed a few times. This chain joins TRBV30 and TRBJ2-5; 9 nucleotides line up with TRBD1. With V trimmed by 3 bases and J by 2 bases, 7 bases remained unmatched. Germline CDR1 and CDR2: GTSNPN and SVGIG (reference sequence). The CDR3 has 15 amino acids. The CDR3 nucleotides read TGTGCCTGGAGCCCGGGACAGGGCCCTCAAGAGACCCAGTACTTC. This sequence encodes CAWSPGQGPQETQYF.

The rearrangement uses TRBV27 and TRBJ2-1, with 8 bases aligning to TRBD2. This CDR3 has 15 residues. The germline V gene has CDR1 MNHEY and CDR2 SMNVEV (reference sequence). V trimming: 8 bases; J trimming: 0 bases; junction bases outside the gene matches: 6. This chain's CDR3 is CASVAGTSSYNEQFF. CDR3 bases: TGTGCCAGCGTCGCCGGGACTAGCTCCTACAATGAGCAGTTCTTC.

The chain carries TRBV28 and TRBJ1-4; a weak D match, TRBD1 (6 bases). The CDR3 loop spans 14 amino acids. V lost 9 bases and J 8 bases, leaving 19 bases between the germline ends. The germline CDR1 and CDR2 sequences are MDHEN and SYDVKM. The CDR3: CASRISGAGEKLFF. The CDR3 DNA sequence: TGTGCCAGTCGAATTTCGGGGGCGGGGGAAAAACTGTTTTTT. Variable domain in full (rest from reference TRBV28 and TRBJ1-4): DVKVTQSSRYLVKRTGEKVFLECVQDMDHENMFWYRQDPGLGLRLIYFSYDVKMKEKGDIPEGYSVSREKKERFSLILESASTNQTSMYLCASRISGAGEKLFFGSGTQLSVL.

This rearrangement joins TRBV10-3 to TRBJ2-1, with 8 bases aligning to TRBD2. The V gene end was trimmed by 3 bases and the J gene end by 10 bases; junction bases not matched to a gene: 17. Germline assignment: CDR1 ENHRY and CDR2 SYGVKD. CDR3 length: 17 amino acids. CDR3 sequence reads: CAISDPKERAGVPEQFF. CDR3 coding DNA: TGTGCCATCAGTGACCCGAAGGAGCGAGCGGGAGTACCCGAGCAGTTCTTC.

The rearrangement joins TRBV6-2 or TRBV6-3 to TRBJ1-2, with D uncertain. The CDR3 totals 15 residues. Germline assignment: CDR1 MNHEY and CDR2 SVGEGT. Deletions cut 7 bases from V and 2 bases from J, with 17 bases between. CDR3 loop: CASNLDSGGNYGYTF. CDR3 in DNA: TGTGCCAGCAACCTAGACTCGGGCGGGAACTATGGCTACACCTTC.

The table lists this clonotype with a few counts. The chain has TRBV4-1 and TRBJ1-6; D not certain. Trimming pared 0 bases from V and 9 bases from J, leaving 3 bases between. The germline V gene encodes CDR1 MGHRA and CDR2 YSYEKL. This CDR3 has 12 amino acids. In DNA, the CDR3 is TGCGCCAGCAGCCAAGAGAGTTCACCCCTCCACTTT. Encoded protein: CASSQESSPLHF.

The chain employs TRBV29-1 and TRBJ2-7; unclear D gene. CDR1 SQVTM and CDR2 ANQGSEA come from the germline V gene. The CDR3 is 12 amino acids. The V and J ends lost 1 base and 7 bases respectively, with 11 bases between them. CDR3 protein: CSVEGALGEQYF. The CDR3 DNA follows: TGCAGCGTTGAAGGCGCTTTGGGGGAGCAGTACTTC.

This clonotype has more than one count but fewer than ten. The rearrangement links TRBV4-1 to TRBJ2-1; the D gene is possibly TRBD1 (6 bases). The V gene's germline CDR1 is MGHRA and CDR2 YSYEKL. There are 16 residues in the CDR3. Deletions cut 2 bases from V and 5 bases from J, with 16 bases between. CDR3 protein: CASSQPLRDIDNEQFF. The CDR3, as DNA: TGCGCCAGCAGCCAACCACTCCGGGACATAGACAATGAGCAGTTCTTC.

Only a few counts were recorded for this clonotype. V is TRBV2 and J is TRBJ1-5, with 8 bases lining up with TRBD1. The V segment lost 6 bases and the J segment 7 bases; nucleotides outside the gene matches: 11. The CDR3 has 15 residues. The germline V gene has CDR1 SNHLY and CDR2 FYNNEI. The CDR3: CASSKGQEILQPQHF. The CDR3 DNA reads as TGTGCCAGCAGCAAGGGACAGGAGATCCTGCAGCCCCAGCATTTT. The full variable domain, rest sourced from reference TRBV2 and TRBJ1-5, is EPEVTQTPSHQVTQMGQEVILRCVPISNHLYFYWYRQILGQKVEFLVSFYNNEISEKSEIFDDQFSVERPDGSNFTLKIRSTKLEDSAMYFCASSKGQEILQPQHFGDGTRLSIL.

The genes are TRBV12-3 or TRBV12-4 and TRBJ2-1, with a possible D match to TRBD1 (5 bases). The CDR3 sequence is 15 residues long. Trimming stripped 6 bases from V and 0 bases from J, with 12 bases between. The CDR3 region has the DNA TGTGCCAGCAGCCCCGAAAGGGGCTCCTACAATGAGCAGTTCTTC. This codes for CASSPERGSYNEQFF.

The chain uses TRBV4-1 and TRBJ2-3, with 10 positions matching TRBD2. The V gene's germline CDR1 is MGHRA and CDR2 YSYEKL. Trimming at V came to 3 bases and at J to 0 bases, leaving 9 bases not matched to a gene. CDR3 length: 18 residues. The CDR3 spells CASSQAGLAVTSTDTQYF. Written as DNA, the CDR3 is TGCGCCAGCAGCCAGGCCGGACTAGCGGTAACTAGCACAGATACGCAGTATTTT.

The chain uses TRBV7-2 and TRBJ1-3; D perhaps matches TRBD1 (5 bases). CDR1 SGHTA and CDR2 FQGNSA come from the germline V gene. Trimming stripped 3 bases from V and 4 bases from J, with 13 bases between. The CDR3 runs to 15 residues. CDR3 in amino acids: CASSFTGSAGNTIYF. The CDR3 nucleotides read TGTGCCAGCAGCTTTACAGGATCGGCGGGAAACACCATATATTTT.